The subject of this entry is one T cell receptor (beta chain). Its specificity is not known. Blood was drawn at under 3 ml per donor. Isolation of total RNA was performed on whole blood, with no prior T cell sorting. The sample is drawn from a study of monozygotic twins with inflammatory bowel disease. Findings of the study overall: Especially with disease activity, IBD patients shared fewer clonotypes with others than healthy twins did.

Addition of UMIs with a 6-nucleotide sample barcode was achieved by template switching. From its re-call of the 5' RACE reads, TCRdb lists each CDR3 protein once, without DNA. The sample has tens of thousands of distinct CDR3 sequences. Germline loops: CDR1 SGHKS, CDR2 YYEKEE (reference sequence). The CDR3 covers 13 residues. The V call is TRBV5-5, the J call TRBJ2-7; TCRdb lists TRBD1, though no DNA is available to test this call. This TCR came from a human donor with ulcerative colitis or Crohn's disease, or a healthy co-twin of an affected twin (not recorded which). The material sequenced was blood. The CDR3 here is CASSMTGPYEQYF.